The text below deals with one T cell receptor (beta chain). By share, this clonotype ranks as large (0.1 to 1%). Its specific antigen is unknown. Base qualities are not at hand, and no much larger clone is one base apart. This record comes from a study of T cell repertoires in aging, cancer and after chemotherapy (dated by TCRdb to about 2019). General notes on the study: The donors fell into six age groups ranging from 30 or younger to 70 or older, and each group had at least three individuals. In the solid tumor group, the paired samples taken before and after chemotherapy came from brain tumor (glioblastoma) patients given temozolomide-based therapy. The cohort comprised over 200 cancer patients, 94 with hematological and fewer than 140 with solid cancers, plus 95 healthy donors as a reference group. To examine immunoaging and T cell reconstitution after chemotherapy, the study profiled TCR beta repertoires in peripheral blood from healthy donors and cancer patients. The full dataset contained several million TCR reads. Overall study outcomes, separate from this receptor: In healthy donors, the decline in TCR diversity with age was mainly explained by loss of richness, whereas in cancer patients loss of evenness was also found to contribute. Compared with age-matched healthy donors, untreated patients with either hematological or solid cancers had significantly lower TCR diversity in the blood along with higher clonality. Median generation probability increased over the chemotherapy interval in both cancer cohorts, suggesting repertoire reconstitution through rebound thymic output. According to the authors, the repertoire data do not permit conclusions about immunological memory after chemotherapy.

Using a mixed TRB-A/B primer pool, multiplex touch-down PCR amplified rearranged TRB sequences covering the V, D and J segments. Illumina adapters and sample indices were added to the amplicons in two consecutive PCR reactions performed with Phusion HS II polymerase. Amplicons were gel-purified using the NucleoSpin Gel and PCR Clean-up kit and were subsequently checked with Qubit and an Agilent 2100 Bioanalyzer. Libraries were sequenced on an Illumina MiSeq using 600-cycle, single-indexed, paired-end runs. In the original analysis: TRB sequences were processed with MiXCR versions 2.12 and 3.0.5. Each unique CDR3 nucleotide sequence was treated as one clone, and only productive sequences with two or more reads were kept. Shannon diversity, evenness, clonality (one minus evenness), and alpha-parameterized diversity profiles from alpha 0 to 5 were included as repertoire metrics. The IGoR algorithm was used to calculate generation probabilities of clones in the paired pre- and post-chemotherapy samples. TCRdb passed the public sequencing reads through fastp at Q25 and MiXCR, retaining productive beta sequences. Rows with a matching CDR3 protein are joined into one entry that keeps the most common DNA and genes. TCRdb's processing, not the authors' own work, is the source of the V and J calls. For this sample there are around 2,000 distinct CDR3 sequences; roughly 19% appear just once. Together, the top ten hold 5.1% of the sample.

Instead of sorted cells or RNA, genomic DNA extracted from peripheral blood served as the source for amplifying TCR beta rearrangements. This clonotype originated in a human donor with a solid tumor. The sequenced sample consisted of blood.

The base sequence is TGTGCCAGCAGCTTACTCCCCTCTAGCACAGATACGCAGTATTTT. This sequence encodes CASSLLPSSTDTQYF. The chain links TRBV11-1 with TRBJ2-3, with no confidently assigned D gene. The CDR3, from cysteine to phenylalanine, totals 15 residues. The read is trimmed to its CDR3 DNA, 45 bases read in frame from base 1. V sheds 2 bases and J sheds 0 bases, leaving 9 bases between their ends. CDR1 and CDR2, per the germline V gene (reference sequence), are SGHAT and FQDESV.